Below, 21 T cell receptor beta chains from the same sample are listed, as sequenced in a study of beta chain features in type 1 diabetes (dated by TCRdb to about 2018). Library preparation used the immunoSEQ multiplex PCR assay. All of the isolated RNA was reverse transcribed with the High Capacity cDNA Reverse Transcription Kit, so expressed TCRB transcripts were sequenced. TCRdb carries this immuneACCESS record with in-frame sequences only. Its versions omit some clonotypes, under half of them owing to an unresolved V gene in the studies checked, with the rest unexplained. The sample table lists around 330,000 clones, 9.5% to 11% of them with a count of one. In total, the top ten clones hold roughly 0.016% of the sample. The material sequenced was naive CD4+ T cells from blood. The meaning of the sample's cell subset or site label: true naive CD4+ T cells. The receptor set was obtained from a woman aged 30 to 39 in good health.

The gene calls are TRBV6-5 and TRBJ1-2; 9 nucleotides line up with TRBD1. The CDR3 extends over 14 amino acids. V lost 6 bases and J lost 5; bases outside the gene matches: 7. Germline V CDR1 and CDR2: MNHEY, SVGAGI. CDR3 in DNA: TGTGCCAGCAGCTCCGGGACAGGGTATTATGGCTACACCTTC. The encoded protein is CASSSGTGYYGYTF.

This rearrangement joins TRBV5-1 to TRBJ2-5; tentatively, D is TRBD1 (6 bases). Trimming took 2 bases from V and 2 from J, leaving 7 bases between them. There are 13 residues in the CDR3. The germline V gene encodes CDR1 SGHRS and CDR2 YFSETQ. The CDR3 DNA reads as TGCGCCAGCAGCTTCGGACAGCAAGAGACCCAGTACTTC. Translating gives CASSFGQQETQYF.

V and J are TRBV5-1 and TRBJ2-7; 9 positions match TRBD1. Per the germline V gene, CDR1 is SGHRS and CDR2 is YFSETQ. The CDR3 extends over 14 amino acids. V shed 4 bases, J shed 1 base, and the junction held 3 bases outside the gene matches. The CDR3 reads CASSLGQGSYEQYF. Written as DNA, the CDR3 is TGCGCCAGCAGCCTCGGACAGGGGTCCTACGAGCAGTACTTC.

The rearrangement uses TRBV5-1 and TRBJ2-1, with 14 bases identical to TRBD2. V trimming: 0 bases; J trimming: 10 bases; junction bases outside the gene matches: 6. The germline V gene has CDR1 SGHRS and CDR2 YFSETQ. This CDR3 has 16 amino acids. The CDR3 coding sequence is TGCGCCAGCAGCTTGGGGGGACTAGCGGGAGTGGAGGAGCAGTTCTTC. It is translated as CASSLGGLAGVEEQFF. The whole variable domain, remainder taken from reference TRBV5-1 and TRBJ2-1, is KAGVTQTPRYLIKTRGQQVTLSCSPISGHRSVSWYQQTPGQGLQFLFEYFSETQRNKGNFPGRFSGRQFSNSRSEMNVSTLELGDSALYLCASSLGGLAGVEEQFFGPGTRLTVL.

This clone was detected a few times. V gene TRBV15 combines with J gene TRBJ2-3; D is possibly TRBD2 (6 bases). V was pared by 0 bases and J by 5 bases, with 15 bases between. Germline V gene lookup returns CDR1 LNHNV and CDR2 YYDKDF (reference sequence). There are 16 residues in the CDR3. The CDR3 DNA is TGTGCCACCAGCAGAGATCATTCGGGAGTCGGAGATACGCAGTATTTT. It translates to CATSRDHSGVGDTQYF. The complete variable domain, with remaining parts taken from reference TRBV15 and TRBJ2-3, reads DAMVIQNPRYQVTQFGKPVTLSCSQTLNHNVMYWYQQKSSQAPKLLFHYYDKDFNNEADTPDNFQSRRPNTSFCFLDIRSPGLGDTAMYLCATSRDHSGVGDTQYFGPGTRLTVL.

This chain links TRBV4-3 with TRBJ2-1; perhaps TRBD2 as D (5 bases). V lost 0 bases and J lost 8, with 20 bases in between. This CDR3 region has 17 residues. Looked up from germline, CDR1 is LGHNA and CDR2 is YSLEER. The DNA of the CDR3 is TGCGCCAGCAGCCAAGAGGCGGAAACCTTTCTCGGGGATGAGCAGTTCTTC. It codes for CASSQEAETFLGDEQFF.

This clone was counted only a few times. The chain couples TRBV7-9 to TRBJ2-1, with a tentative D call TRBD2 (6 bases). The CDR3 is 12 amino acids. Germline CDR1 SEHNR, CDR2 FQNEAQ (reference sequence). The V end was cut by 0 bases, the J end by 14 bases, with 11 bases between. This CDR3 reads CASSLAPGEEFF. The DNA of the CDR3 is TGTGCCAGCAGCTTAGCGCCGGGGGAGGAGTTCTTC.

This clone was detected only a few times. The J gene is TRBJ1-3, the V gene TRBV28; D perhaps matches TRBD1 (5 bases). CDR3 length: 15 amino acids. In germline, CDR1 is MDHEN, CDR2 SYDVKM. V dropped 4 bases and J dropped 0 bases, with 10 bases sitting between them. The CDR3 sequence: CASSSDRDSGNTIYF. The CDR3 region has the DNA TGTGCCAGCAGTTCAGACAGAGACTCTGGAAACACCATATATTTT.

This clone was counted a few times. The chain carries TRBV28 and TRBJ2-7; 9 bases match TRBD1. The CDR3 has 15 residues. The V and J ends lost 4 bases and 6 bases, in that order; junction bases with no gene match: 10. Per the germline V gene, CDR1 is MDHEN and CDR2 is SYDVKM. CDR3 nucleotide sequence: TGTGCCAGCAGTTCCGCCGTGGACAGGGGTCCCGAGCAGTACTTC. Its protein is CASSSAVDRGPEQYF. The whole variable domain, filled in from reference TRBV28 and TRBJ2-7, reads DVKVTQSSRYLVKRTGEKVFLECVQDMDHENMFWYRQDPGLGLRLIYFSYDVKMKEKGDIPEGYSVSREKKERFSLILESASTNQTSMYLCASSSAVDRGPEQYFGPGTRLTVT.

This clone was counted only a few times. V gene TRBV18 combines with J gene TRBJ1-1; TRBD1 agrees at 8 bases. The CDR3 is 15 residues long. CDR1 and CDR2 from the germline V gene are KGHSH and LQKENI. V shed 4 bases and J 2 bases; nucleotides not matched to a gene: 6. The DNA for the CDR3 is TGTGCCAGCTCACTAGATCAGGGGGCTAACACTGAAGCTTTCTTT. It yields the protein CASSLDQGANTEAFF.

In this sample, this clone turned up a few times. The sample has other DNA sequences that encode this CDR3 too. V gene TRBV7-9 combines with J gene TRBJ2-1, with a possible D match to TRBD2 (6 bases). The CDR3 has 16 residues. The germline gives CDR1 SEHNR, CDR2 FQNEAQ (reference sequence). V lost 0 bases and J lost 2, with 11 bases in between. This chain's CDR3 is CASSLAGGRTYNEQFF. The CDR3 nucleotides are TGTGCCAGCAGCTTAGCGGGGGGTCGCACCTACAATGAGCAGTTCTTC.

The chain uses TRBV4-2 and TRBJ2-7; 8 bases align to TRBD1. V dropped 0 bases and J dropped 7; count of bases not matched to a gene: 14. Germline-derived CDR1 and CDR2 are LGHNA and YNFKEQ. This CDR3 comprises 17 residues. CDR3 protein: CASSQDFGQGTVGEQYF. In DNA, the CDR3 is TGTGCCAGCAGCCAAGATTTTGGACAGGGAACAGTCGGAGAGCAGTACTTC.

J is TRBJ1-5 and V is TRBV30, with TRBD1 matching 7 bases. The junction had 8 bases not matched to a gene; V was cut back by 7 bases and J by 8 bases. This CDR3 region has 12 residues. The V gene's germline CDR1 is GTSNPN and CDR2 SVGIG (reference sequence). CDR3 coding DNA: TGTGCCTTGGGACAGCCGTCGGAGCCCCAGCATTTT. Translation gives CALGQPSEPQHF. The full variable domain, completed using reference TRBV30 and TRBJ1-5, is SQTIHQWPATLVQPVGSPLSLECTVEGTSNPNLYWYRQAAGRGLQLLFYSVGIGQISSEVPQNLSASRPQDRQFILSSKKLLLSDSGFYLCALGQPSEPQHFGDGTRLSIL.

The chain employs TRBV4-1 and TRBJ2-3; 14 nucleotides line up with TRBD2. V shed 1 base, J shed 4 bases, and the junction held 4 bases outside the gene matches. The CDR3 covers 17 residues. From germline, CDR1 is MGHRA and CDR2 YSYEKL. CDR3 bases: TGCGCCAGCAGCCAAGCGGGACTAGCGGGAGTATCAGATACGCAGTATTTT. Its protein is CASSQAGLAGVSDTQYF.

The CDR3: CASSFELESSYNEQFF. CDR3 nucleotides: TGTGCCAGCAGTTTCGAACTAGAAAGCTCCTACAATGAGCAGTTCTTC. V usage is TRBV27 and J usage is TRBJ2-1; tentative D call: TRBD2 (5 bases). The germline CDR1 and CDR2 sequences are MNHEY and SMNVEV (reference sequence). The V and J ends lost 3 bases and 0 bases respectively, with 12 bases between them. The CDR3 is 16 amino acids.

To note about this clone: The same CDR3 can be traced to other DNA sequences in this sample. The chain combines TRBV5-4 with TRBJ1-2; D ambiguous. CDR1 and CDR2 (germline): SGHNT, YYREEE (reference sequence). This CDR3 region has 13 residues. Trimming shortened V by 0 bases and J by 5 bases, and 8 bases separated the two germline ends. The CDR3 bases are TGTGCCAGCAGCTTGGAGGCGGGATATGGCTACACCTTC. This encodes CASSLEAGYGYTF.

This chain connects TRBV19 to TRBJ2-5, with 7 nucleotides matching TRBD2. The CDR3 covers 14 residues. The V and J ends lost 1 base and 5 bases, in that order; junction bases with no gene match: 4. Germline values: CDR1 LNHDA, CDR2 SQIVND (reference sequence). The DNA for the CDR3 is TGTGCCAGTAGTATAGCCGGGACTACCGAGACCCAGTACTTC. Residues: CASSIAGTTETQYF.

The chain has TRBV11-2 and TRBJ2-7; D is possibly TRBD2 (6 bases). V was trimmed by 1 base and J by 0 bases, leaving 10 bases between them. Germline values: CDR1 SGHAT, CDR2 FQNNGV. The CDR3 extends over 15 amino acids. As DNA, the CDR3 is TGTGCCAGCAGCTTAGGCGGAGGGCCCTCCTACGAGCAGTACTTC. Translation: CASSLGGGPSYEQYF.

This clone was seen only a few times. The chain couples TRBV18 to TRBJ1-2, with D maybe TRBD1 (5 bases). V lost 5 bases to trimming and J lost 5 bases, with 21 bases between them. The CDR3 consists of 16 residues. Per germline, CDR1 KGHSH and CDR2 LQKENI. The CDR3 DNA sequence: TGTGCCAGCTCAGCGATCAGCGGGGGAACTGATTATGGCTACACCTTC. This gives the protein CASSAISGGTDYGYTF.

The V call is TRBV9, the J call TRBJ2-1; 9 bases are a match to TRBD2. The ends lost 4 bases at V and 2 bases at J; junction bases unmatched: 7. Germline V gene data show CDR1 as SGDLS and CDR2 as YYNGEE. CDR3 size: 16 residues. The CDR3: CASSLGTSSTYNEQFF. DNA for the CDR3: TGTGCCAGCAGCCTTGGGACTAGCAGCACCTACAATGAGCAGTTCTTC. The full variable domain, rest sourced from reference TRBV9 and TRBJ2-1, is DSGVTQTPKHLITATGQRVTLRCSPRSGDLSVYWYQQSLDQGLQFLIQYYNGEERAKGNILERFSAQQFPDLHSELNLSSLELGDSALYFCASSLGTSSTYNEQFFGPGTRLTVL.

The V call is TRBV15, the J call TRBJ2-1; D uncertain. This CDR3 region has 12 residues. Germline V gene data show CDR1 as LNHNV and CDR2 as YYDKDF (reference sequence). Deletions cut 0 bases from V and 14 bases from J, with 11 bases between. The DNA of the CDR3 is TGTGCCACCAGCAGAGATAGGAGAGTGGAGTTCTTC. Encoded protein: CATSRDRRVEFF.